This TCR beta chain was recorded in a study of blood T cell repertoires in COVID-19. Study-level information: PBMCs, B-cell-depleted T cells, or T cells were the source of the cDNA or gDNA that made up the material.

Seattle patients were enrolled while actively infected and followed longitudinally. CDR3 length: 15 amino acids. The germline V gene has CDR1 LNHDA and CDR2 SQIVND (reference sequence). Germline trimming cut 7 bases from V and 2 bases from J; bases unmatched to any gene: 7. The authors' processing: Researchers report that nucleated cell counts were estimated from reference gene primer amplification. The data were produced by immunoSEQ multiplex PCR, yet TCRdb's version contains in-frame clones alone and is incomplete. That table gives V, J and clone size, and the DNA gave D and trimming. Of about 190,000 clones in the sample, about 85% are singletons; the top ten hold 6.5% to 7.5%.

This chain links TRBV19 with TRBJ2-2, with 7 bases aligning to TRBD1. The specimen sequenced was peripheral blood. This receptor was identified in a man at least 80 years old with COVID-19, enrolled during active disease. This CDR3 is CASTTTGTNTGELFF. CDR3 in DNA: TGTGCCAGTACTACGACAGGGACAAACACCGGGGAGCTGTTTTTT.